This entry lists 13 T cell receptor beta chains sequenced from one sample in a study of blood T cell repertoires in COVID-19. Clones were sequenced by immunoSEQ multiplex PCR, and TCRdb holds only the in-frame ones, with some missing. The repertoire includes 200,000 or so clones, approximately 80% of them detected once, and approximately 7.4% sits in the top ten. Material for sequencing was PBMCs or T cells enriched from blood (not recorded which). The source is a woman aged 40-49 years with acute COVID-19.

The V call is TRBV5-6, the J call TRBJ2-5; tentatively, D is TRBD2 (6 bases). In germline, CDR1 is SGHDT, CDR2 YYEEEE. V lost 1 base to trimming and J lost 2 bases, with 12 bases between them. The CDR3 sequence is 15 residues long. DNA of the CDR3: TGTGCCAGCAGCTTGCTCAGCGGAGGGCAAGAGACCCAGTACTTC. It specifies CASSLLSGGQETQYF.

The chain couples TRBV5-5 to TRBJ1-4; 7 positions agree with TRBD1. Germline loops: CDR1 SGHKS, CDR2 YYEKEE (reference sequence). This CDR3 has 16 residues. V gave up 4 bases and J gave up 4 bases; unmatched junction bases: 10. The CDR3 DNA reads as TGTGCCAGCAGCGTCTACAGGGGAGCTGTTAATGAAAAACTGTTTTTT. It is translated as CASSVYRGAVNEKLFF.

The chain joins TRBV19 to TRBJ2-5; tentative D call: TRBD1 (5 bases). From germline, CDR1 is LNHDA and CDR2 SQIVND (reference sequence). This CDR3 has 12 amino acids. V lost 8 bases, J lost 5 bases, and 12 bases lay in between. Here the CDR3 DNA reads TGTGCCAGTGGGGCGAAGGGGGAGACCCAGTACTTC. Translated, it gives CASGAKGETQYF.

In this sample, this clone turned up a few times. V is TRBV28 and J is TRBJ1-1; a possible D gene is TRBD1 (5 bases). V was pared by 8 bases and J by 2 bases, with 18 bases between. Germline CDR1 reads MDHEN; CDR2 reads SYDVKM. The CDR3 sequence is 15 residues long. CDR3 coding DNA: TGTGCCAGCCGCCTCCCCTTGGGGCAAAACACTGAAGCTTTCTTT. Its translation: CASRLPLGQNTEAFF. Based on the CDR3 plus reference TRBV28 and TRBJ1-1, the full variable domain is DVKVTQSSRYLVKRTGEKVFLECVQDMDHENMFWYRQDPGLGLRLIYFSYDVKMKEKGDIPEGYSVSREKKERFSLILESASTNQTSMYLCASRLPLGQNTEAFFGQGTRLTVV.

J is TRBJ1-6 and V is TRBV7-2, with TRBD1 matching over 7 bases. The V gene's germline CDR1 is SGHTA and CDR2 FQGNSA. There are 15 residues in the CDR3. Trimming at V came to 6 bases and at J to 7 bases, leaving 9 bases not matched to a gene. The CDR3 spells CASRPDRVQNSPLHF. DNA of the CDR3: TGTGCCAGCAGACCAGACAGGGTACAGAATTCACCCCTCCACTTT.

This clone showed up just a few times. The chain recombines TRBV19 with TRBJ1-4; D ambiguous. Germline V lookup: CDR1 LNHDA, CDR2 SQIVND (reference sequence). Trimming removed 4 bases at V and 8 bases at J, with 20 bases between. CDR3 size: 16 residues. This CDR3 is CASSKRRNVVGEKLFF. DNA of the CDR3: TGTGCCAGTAGTAAACGGCGCAACGTGGTCGGGGAAAAACTGTTTTTT.

The chain has TRBV6-6 and TRBJ2-1; perhaps TRBD1 as D (6 bases). Germline CDR1 MNHNY, CDR2 SVGAGI (reference sequence). The germline V and J ends were trimmed by 5 bases and 7 bases, with 6 bases remaining between them. The CDR3 runs 11 residues. This CDR3 reads CASSDRNEQFF. DNA of the CDR3: TGTGCCAGCAGTGACAGGAATGAGCAGTTCTTC.

The V gene is TRBV12-3 or TRBV12-4, the J gene TRBJ2-5; 12 nucleotides match TRBD2. Losses at the gene ends were 6 bases for V and 7 bases for J; bases not matched to a gene: 3. The CDR3 totals 13 residues. CDR3 amino acids: CASRPTSGRTQYF. The CDR3 DNA is TGTGCCAGCAGGCCGACTAGCGGGAGGACCCAGTACTTC.

The chain uses TRBV5-6 and TRBJ2-7, with TRBD1 matching 7 bases. This CDR3 spans 16 amino acids. CDR1 and CDR2 from the germline V gene are SGHDT and YYEEEE. Trimming removed 3 bases from V and 0 bases from J; junction bases left unmatched: 9. CDR3 DNA sequence: TGTGCCAGCAGCTGGGCCACGGACAGGTACTCCTACGAGCAGTACTTC. Translated, it gives CASSWATDRYSYEQYF.

The gene calls are TRBV19 and TRBJ1-4; TRBD1 matches 7 bases. With 4 bases clipped from V and 7 bases from J, the junction kept 6 bases outside the gene matches. Germline V gives CDR1 LNHDA, CDR2 SQIVND (reference sequence). This CDR3 region has 14 residues. The CDR3, as DNA: TGTGCCAGTAGTACCCAGGGGGAGAGTGAAAAACTGTTTTTT. The encoded protein is CASSTQGESEKLFF.

V gene TRBV30 combines with J gene TRBJ1-4; possibly TRBD1 for D (5 bases). The CDR3 consists of 14 residues. Trimming pared 0 bases from V and 5 bases from J, leaving 10 bases between. Germline CDR1 reads GTSNPN; CDR2 reads SVGIG (reference sequence). CDR3 nucleotide sequence: TGTGCCTGGAGTGTCGGGCAGGGAAATGAAAAACTGTTTTTT. Protein product: CAWSVGQGNEKLFF.

The chain joins TRBV19 to TRBJ1-6, with unresolved D. CDR1 LNHDA and CDR2 SQIVND come from the germline V gene (reference sequence). CDR3 length: 16 amino acids. V dropped 7 bases and J dropped 10 bases, with 23 bases sitting between them. The CDR3 DNA is TGTGCCAGTACCGCCACCCGTGCGGGCCCGGGATCACCCCTCCACTTT. It codes for CASTATRAGPGSPLHF. Together with reference TRBV19 and TRBJ1-6, the CDR3 gives the full variable domain: DGGITQSPKYLFRKEGQNVTLSCEQNLNHDAMYWYRQDPGQGLRLIYYSQIVNDFQKGDIAEGYSVSREKKESFPLTVTSAQKNPTAFYLCASTATRAGPGSPLHFGNGTRLTVT.

This rearrangement joins TRBV19 to TRBJ2-3; the match to TRBD2 covers 9 bases. In germline, CDR1 is LNHDA, CDR2 SQIVND (reference sequence). Trimming removed 3 bases from V and 1 base from J; junction bases left unmatched: 5. The CDR3 extends over 16 amino acids. CDR3: CASSILPSGGTDTQYF. The CDR3 DNA reads TGTGCCAGTAGTATTTTGCCTAGCGGGGGCACAGATACGCAGTATTTT. The full variable domain, in which reference TRBV19 and TRBJ2-3 provide the parts outside the CDR3, is DGGITQSPKYLFRKEGQNVTLSCEQNLNHDAMYWYRQDPGQGLRLIYYSQIVNDFQKGDIAEGYSVSREKKESFPLTVTSAQKNPTAFYLCASSILPSGGTDTQYFGPGTRLTVL.